Listed here are 5 T cell receptor beta chains from one sample, sequenced in a study of cytomegalovirus exposure and HLA in healthy donors. The PCR had 60 Vbeta and 13 Jbeta primers. Produced via immunoSEQ multiplex PCR; TCRdb's table is partial and in-frame only. The sample has tens of thousands of clones, around 71% seen once. The sample consisted of PBMCs. These receptors all stem from a man aged 25-45 years in good health and CMV-seronegative.

V gene TRBV19 combines with J gene TRBJ2-3, with 9 bases identical to TRBD2. The V and J ends lost 6 bases and 4 bases, in that order; junction bases with no gene match: 2. CDR1 is LNHDA and CDR2 is SQIVND in the germline V gene (reference sequence). The length of the CDR3 is 13 residues. CDR3 coding DNA: TGTGCCAGTAGGCTAGCGGGATCAGATACGCAGTATTTT. Protein sequence: CASRLAGSDTQYF.

J is TRBJ2-1 and V is TRBV27; possible D gene TRBD1, 6 bases. The CDR3 covers 14 residues. Trimming left V 3 bases short and J 5 bases short, with 11 bases between. From germline, CDR1 is MNHEY and CDR2 SMNVEV (reference sequence). CDR3 coding DNA: TGTGCCAGCAGTTTTTTAAGGGGGAACAATGAGCAGTTCTTC. It translates to CASSFLRGNNEQFF.

This clone was found a few times. This chain links TRBV27 with TRBJ2-2; TRBD2 is a possible D gene (5 bases). The CDR3 loop spans 15 amino acids. Germline lookup yields CDR1 MNHEY and CDR2 SMNVEV (reference sequence). Trimming pared 5 bases from V and 4 bases from J, leaving 14 bases between. This CDR3 is CASSARGSSTGELFF. The DNA for the CDR3 is TGTGCCAGCAGTGCACGGGGATCTAGCACCGGGGAGCTGTTTTTT.

The chain links TRBV5-1 to TRBJ2-7; a weak D match, TRBD2 (5 bases). The V end lost 4 bases, the J end lost 2 bases, and 16 bases lay between the germline ends. Germline CDR1 reads SGHRS; CDR2 reads YFSETQ. The CDR3 runs to 15 residues. CDR3: CASSLRGVRTYEQYF. The CDR3 bases are TGCGCCAGCAGCCTACGGGGAGTAAGAACCTACGAGCAGTACTTC.

V usage is TRBV18 and J usage is TRBJ1-1; D is uncertain. V was pared by 3 bases and J by 6 bases, with 11 bases between. Germline V gives CDR1 KGHSH, CDR2 LQKENI. The CDR3 is 13 amino acids. CDR3 protein: CASSPIDGAEAFF. The CDR3 DNA reads TGTGCCAGCTCACCTATCGACGGGGCTGAAGCTTTCTTT.